This T cell receptor (beta chain) is drawn from a study of identical twins. Study results and limitations: Out-of-frame TCR alpha sharing in monozygotic twins exceeded recombination model predictions. Fewer insertions were carried by abundant cord blood beta clonotypes, but none was seen in memory repertoires.

This clonotype showed up many times. Its antigen is currently unknown. TCRdb reanalysed the 5' RACE reads using MiXCR and keeps one entry per CDR3 protein. Among a few hundred thousand distinct CDR3 sequences, approximately 8.7% were seen once, and the ten largest hold approximately 8.9%. Trimming stripped 0 bases from V and 4 bases from J, with 10 bases between. The CDR3 consists of 15 residues. The germline V gene encodes CDR1 SGHTA and CDR2 FQGNSA. This chain uses TRBV7-2 with TRBJ2-1, with D possibly matching TRBD2 (5 bases). The origin of this receptor is a woman aged 50 to 65 in good health. Sequenced material: naive T cells sorted from blood. CDR3: CASSLATGRYNEQFF. The CDR3 bases are TGTGCCAGCAGCTTAGCGACGGGAAGGTACAATGAGCAGTTCTTC.